These 17 T cell receptor beta chains came from one sample sequenced in a study of T cell responses to AZD1222 COVID-19 vaccine. Here immunoSEQ multiplex PCR was the method, and the copy in TCRdb shows in-frame clones only, minus some. Here the sample spans roughly 200,000 clones, more than 85% being singletons. The sequencing used peripheral blood, collected 28 days after the second AZD1222 dose. Source of these receptors: an adult who received the AZD1222 COVID-19 vaccine.

V is TRBV6-5 and J is TRBJ2-5; 7 nucleotides agree with TRBD2. The V gene end was trimmed by 4 bases and the J gene end by 4 bases; junction bases not matched to a gene: 3. Germline loops: CDR1 MNHEY, CDR2 SVGAGI. CDR3 length: 13 amino acids. CDR3 loop: CASSFLAGETQYF. CDR3 coding DNA: TGTGCCAGCAGTTTTTTAGCGGGAGAGACCCAGTACTTC.

The chain is built from TRBV20-1 and TRBJ1-2, with D perhaps matching TRBD1 (5 bases). The CDR3 spans 11 residues. Germline CDR1 DFQATT, CDR2 SNEGSKA (reference sequence). CDR3 sequence reads: CSAGGSAGYTF. The CDR3 DNA follows: TGCAGCGCGGGGGGTAGCGCGGGCTACACCTTC.

V gene TRBV5-4 combines with J gene TRBJ2-4; D tentatively fits TRBD1 or TRBD2 (7 bases each). This CDR3 is 17 amino acids long. V shed 0 bases and J shed 0 bases, with 13 bases lying between them. Germline assignment: CDR1 SGHNT and CDR2 YYREEE (reference sequence). CDR3 residues: CASSLGQGEGAKNIQYF. CDR3 coding DNA: TGTGCCAGCAGCTTGGGTCAGGGGGAGGGAGCCAAAAACATTCAGTACTTC.

This sequence joins TRBV27 and TRBJ1-1; D unclear. This CDR3 is built from 14 residues. Trimming took 5 bases from V and 1 from J, leaving 11 bases between them. Per germline, CDR1 MNHEY and CDR2 SMNVEV (reference sequence). DNA of the CDR3: TGTGCCAGCAGTGTAAGGTCATGGAACACTGAAGCTTTCTTT. This encodes CASSVRSWNTEAFF.

This clone was seen once. The rearrangement uses TRBV30 and TRBJ1-3, with unresolved D. In germline, CDR1 is GTSNPN, CDR2 SVGIG (reference sequence). This CDR3 comprises 16 residues. Between the trimmed V and J ends, which lost 2 bases and 2 bases, there was a span of 16 bases. CDR3 in amino acids: CAWSFSLPGAGNTIYF. The CDR3 nucleotides read TGTGCCTGGAGTTTCTCCTTACCGGGAGCTGGAAACACCATATATTTT.

Ten or more counts support this clone. The chain recombines TRBV3-1 (or the pseudogene TRBV3-2) with TRBJ1-5, with TRBD1 matching over 7 bases. CDR3 length: 16 amino acids. CDR1 is LGHDT, CDR2 YNNKEL, per germline (reference sequence). Germline trimming cut 4 bases from V and 3 bases from J; bases unmatched to any gene: 9. CDR3 sequence reads: CASSPSDRALNQPQHF. CDR3 coding DNA: TGTGCCAGCAGCCCCTCCGACAGGGCGCTCAATCAGCCCCAGCATTTT.

This clone turned up a few times. The rearrangement links TRBV5-6 to TRBJ1-2; no clear D. Germline lookup yields CDR1 SGHDT and CDR2 YYEEEE. Between the trimmed V and J ends, which lost 2 bases and 4 bases, there was a span of 12 bases. The CDR3 is made up of 14 amino acids. CDR3 sequence (DNA): TGTGCCAGCAGCTTTGGGCCCGACCCCTATGGCTACACCTTC. It specifies CASSFGPDPYGYTF. Looking up the rest from reference TRBV5-6 and TRBJ1-2 gives the full variable domain: DAGVTQSPTHLIKTRGQQVTLRCSPKSGHDTVSWYQQALGQGPQFIFQYYEEEERQRGNFPDRFSGHQFPNYSSELNVNALLLGDSALYLCASSFGPDPYGYTFGSGTRLTVV.

The rearrangement links TRBV7-3 to TRBJ2-2, with D perhaps TRBD2 (6 bases). The V and J ends lost 5 bases and 1 base respectively, with 14 bases between them. Germline assignment: CDR1 SGHTA and CDR2 FQGTGA. The CDR3 totals 16 residues. CDR3 in DNA: TGTGCCAGCAGCCTTGCCTTCGGGGGGAACACCGGGGAGCTGTTTTTT. Encoded protein: CASSLAFGGNTGELFF.

The chain combines TRBV6-1 with TRBJ2-5; 11 bases match TRBD1. Germline V CDR1 and CDR2: MNHNS, SASEGT. V shed 0 bases and J 1 base; nucleotides not matched to a gene: 10. This CDR3 contains 19 residues. The CDR3 region is CASSEAGTGGIWGQETQYF. CDR3 DNA sequence: TGTGCCAGCAGTGAAGCAGGGACAGGGGGAATTTGGGGCCAAGAGACCCAGTACTTC.

This chain joins TRBV7-9 and TRBJ1-2, with 7 bases aligning to TRBD1. The CDR3 runs 14 residues. CDR1 and CDR2 from the germline V gene are SEHNR and FQNEAQ (reference sequence). V shed 2 bases and J 5 bases; nucleotides not matched to a gene: 5. CDR3 sequence: CASSLPGQTYGYTF. For the CDR3, the DNA is TGTGCCAGCAGCTTACCGGGACAGACTTATGGCTACACCTTC.

This clone was detected only once. The chain links TRBV3-1 (or the pseudogene TRBV3-2) to TRBJ1-4; 7 nucleotides match TRBD1. Germline CDR1 reads LGHDT; CDR2 reads YNNKEL (reference sequence). The CDR3 extends over 15 amino acids. V lost 6 bases and J lost 0; bases outside the gene matches: 4. CDR3 sequence: CASSDREATNEKLFF. CDR3 DNA: TGTGCCAGCAGTGACAGGGAAGCAACTAATGAAAAACTGTTTTTT.

In its sample, this clone was seen many times. The chain is built from TRBV3-1 (or the pseudogene TRBV3-2) and TRBJ2-7, with a possible D match to TRBD1 (5 bases). CDR1 and CDR2 from the germline V gene are LGHDT and YNNKEL (reference sequence). CDR3 length: 15 amino acids. Trimming took 4 bases from V and 0 from J, leaving 13 bases between them. The CDR3 here is CASSPRTGPSYEQYF. In nucleotides, the CDR3 is TGTGCCAGCAGCCCACGCACAGGACCCTCCTACGAGCAGTACTTC.

This clone was recorded once. This chain connects TRBV27 to TRBJ1-2; maybe TRBD1 (5 bases). V lost 5 bases to trimming and J lost 4 bases, with 11 bases between them. This CDR3 is 13 amino acids long. Germline CDR1 reads MNHEY; CDR2 reads SMNVEV (reference sequence). The CDR3: CASSPRGIYGYTF. Here the CDR3 DNA reads TGTGCCAGCAGTCCCCGGGGGATCTATGGCTACACCTTC.

This chain connects TRBV7-9 to TRBJ1-1; D call uncertain. Trimming took 3 bases from V and 1 from J, leaving 12 bases between them. There are 15 residues in the CDR3. Germline values: CDR1 SEHNR, CDR2 FQNEAQ (reference sequence). CDR3 DNA sequence: TGTGCCAGCAGCTTTTGGAATGGTCCGAACACTGAAGCTTTCTTT. This sequence encodes CASSFWNGPNTEAFF.

The genes are TRBV29-1 and TRBJ1-2, with TRBD1 identical over 8 bases. There are 12 residues in the CDR3. In germline, CDR1 is SQVTM, CDR2 ANQGSEA. V lost 6 bases, J lost 8 bases, and 8 bases stayed unmatched. The CDR3 nucleotides read TGCAGCGTCTACCGGACAGGGAACGGCTACACCTTC. It is translated as CSVYRTGNGYTF.

The rearrangement uses TRBV4-2 and TRBJ2-7, with 8 bases aligning to TRBD2. Germline V gene sequence: CDR1 LGHNA, CDR2 YNFKEQ. This CDR3 has 14 amino acids. V lost 3 bases to trimming and J lost 5 bases; unmatched junction nucleotides: 6. CDR3 coding DNA: TGTGCCAGCAGCCAGGCCGGGGGGGAGAACGAGCAGTACTTC. Residues: CASSQAGGENEQYF.

DNA for the CDR3: TGTGCCAGCAGATTTCAGCGGGCCCCTAACGAGCAGTACTTC. Translated, it gives CASRFQRAPNEQYF. This rearrangement joins TRBV2 to TRBJ2-7; the D gene is possibly TRBD2 (6 bases). The CDR3 contains 14 residues. V lost 6 bases to trimming and J lost 5 bases, with 17 bases between them. Germline CDR1 SNHLY, CDR2 FYNNEI.